This T cell receptor (beta chain) came from a study of CD8 T cells in ankylosing spondylitis. Study-level results: One TCR beta motif, made up of seven to nine highly homologous variants, appeared characteristic of ankylosing spondylitis blood. Matched ankylosing spondylitis synovial fluid reportedly contained a significantly enriched population of disease-linked clones.

On this clonotype: Its cognate antigen is unknown.

Germline-derived CDR1 and CDR2 are MDHEN and SYDVKM. Trimming took off 1 base at V and 4 bases at J, with 10 bases between the two ends. CDR3 size: 14 residues. Researchers built TCR beta libraries using quantitative 5'-RACE with molecular barcodes. TCRdb reanalysed the 5' RACE reads using MiXCR and keeps one entry per CDR3 protein. The table has tens of thousands of distinct CDR3 sequences, 27% seen once. The sample was blood, either unsorted or a sorted T cell fraction (not recorded which). The chain links TRBV28 to TRBJ1-2; perhaps TRBD1 as D (5 bases). The sequence was collected from a male donor with ankylosing spondylitis or in good health (not recorded which). The CDR3 loop is CASSLSADIYGYTF. The CDR3 DNA is TGTGCCAGCAGTTTATCTGCGGACATCTATGGCTACACCTTC.